This is a list of T cell receptor beta chains from one sample in a study of alternative splicing in chronic myeloid leukemia remission. TCRdb processed the bulk RNA-seq reads again and assigns one entry to each CDR3 protein, with no DNA. The sample yields over 100 distinct CDR3 sequences, approximately 96% seen once. The sequencing here drew on PBMCs or total blood leukocytes (not recorded which), taken during remission. These receptors originate from an adult with chronic myeloid leukemia. CDR3s include the opening cysteine and the closing phenylalanine or tryptophan. Size is omitted from some rows. Given values are once, few, many or a class for expanded clones.

cdr3_length j_call v_call clone_size cdr3_aa
14 TRBJ2-7 TRBV28 - CASSLGLAGSEQYF
14 TRBJ1-5 TRBV18 - CASSRTDLDQPQHF
14 TRBJ1-4 TRBV6-5 - CASSITGRGEKLFF
16 TRBJ2-1 TRBV12-3/TRBV12-4 - CASSQVEGPSYNEQFF
17 TRBJ2-1 TRBV24/OR9-2 - CATSDPGTSGNYNEQFF
15 TRBJ2-1 TRBV7-3 - CASSLGTRGLNEQFF
15 TRBJ2-7 TRBV7-2 - CASSSGLAGVGEQYF
16 TRBJ2-1 TRBV5-4 once CASSHGTSGYTNEQFF
12 TRBJ1-1 TRBV7-8 - CASSEGGTEAFF
17 TRBJ2-1 TRBV24-1 once CATSDSAYGSSNDEQFF
14 TRBJ1-5 TRBV4-1 - CASSPGHSNQPQHF
14 TRBJ1-5 TRBV5-5 once CASSFEKGSQPQHF
15 TRBJ1-2 TRBV29-1 - CSAGDPGQGIYGYTF
15 TRBJ2-4 TRBV29-1 - CSVDSAFGAKNIQYF
13 TRBJ2-4 TRBV11-2 - CASSSDRENIQYF
18 TRBJ2-3 TRBV12-3/TRBV12-4 - CASSLLSSSGMSTDTQYF
12 TRBJ1-2 TRBV6-2/TRBV6-3 - CASSSTDYGYTF
15 TRBJ2-2 TRBV2 - CASSDGGVAPGELFF
16 TRBJ2-1 TRBV13 - CASSFDSRSGSHEQFF
14 TRBJ1-1 TRBV5-6 - CASSYGQGNTEAFF
14 TRBJ2-3 TRBV10-3 - CAIGTSVSTDTQYF
15 TRBJ1-5 TRBV28 - CASSSTGTGGQPQHF